The 20 T cell receptor beta chains in this list originate from one sample, sequenced in a study of Tregs in tolerant kidney transplant recipients. Assay used: immunoSEQ multiplex PCR; TCRdb lists only in-frame clones, some missing. The data hold approximately 66,000 clones, with roughly 85% observed a single time. Specimen: Tregs from blood, collected before the transplant. The receptors were sampled from a human donor who received a combined kidney and bone marrow transplant.

This chain uses TRBV5-1 with TRBJ2-3; D is perhaps TRBD1 (5 bases). This CDR3 has 14 residues. Deletions cut 4 bases from V and 2 bases from J, with 11 bases between. Germline-derived CDR1 and CDR2 are SGHRS and YFSETQ. CDR3 protein: CASSRDSNTDTQYF. The CDR3 DNA reads as TGCGCCAGCAGCCGAGACAGTAACACAGATACGCAGTATTTT.

The genes are TRBV5-6 and TRBJ1-6; D uncertain. Germline assignment: CDR1 SGHDT and CDR2 YYEEEE. This CDR3 is 16 amino acids long. V lost 4 bases, J lost 0 bases, and 11 bases lay in between. CDR3: CASSLWASSYNSPLHF. CDR3 in DNA: TGTGCCAGCAGCCTATGGGCAAGCTCCTATAATTCACCCCTCCACTTT.

The rearrangement links TRBV10-3 to TRBJ2-3; the match to TRBD1 covers 7 bases. The CDR3 loop spans 14 amino acids. Germline V gives CDR1 ENHRY, CDR2 SYGVKD. Trimming at V came to 6 bases and at J to 1 base, leaving 4 bases not matched to a gene. The DNA for the CDR3 is TGTGCCATCAGCCGACAGGGTCGCACAGATACGCAGTATTTT. Translated: CAISRQGRTDTQYF.

The CDR3 region has the DNA TGTGCCAGCAGTTACCGCACAGGGAACACTGAAGCTTTCTTT. Its protein is CASSYRTGNTEAFF. This rearrangement joins TRBV6-6 to TRBJ1-1; a possible D gene is TRBD1 (5 bases). Trimming left V 2 bases short and J 1 base short, with 8 bases between. The CDR3 contains 14 residues. The germline V gene has CDR1 MNHNY and CDR2 SVGAGI (reference sequence).

This clone is a singleton in its sample. V gene TRBV7-9 combines with J gene TRBJ2-1; a possible D gene is TRBD1 (6 bases). V lost 5 bases to trimming and J lost 9 bases, with 20 bases between them. The CDR3 is made up of 15 amino acids. Germline-derived CDR1 and CDR2 are SEHNR and FQNEAQ (reference sequence). CDR3 region: CASSQGSWGLREQFF. The CDR3 bases are TGTGCCAGCAGCCAGGGGTCATGGGGTCTTCGTGAGCAGTTCTTC. Complete variable domain (other parts from reference TRBV7-9 and TRBJ2-1): DTGVSQNPRHKITKRGQNVTFRCDPISEHNRLYWYRQTLGQGPEFLTYFQNEAQLEKSRLLSDRFSAERPKGSFSTLEIQRTEQGDSAMYLCASSQGSWGLREQFFGPGTRLTVL.

This chain uses TRBV11-2 with TRBJ1-1; D ambiguous. With 3 bases removed from V and 1 base from J, the gap between germline ends came to 9 bases. There are 14 residues in the CDR3. The germline V gene encodes CDR1 SGHAT and CDR2 FQNNGV. The CDR3 here is CASSFERGNTEAFF. As DNA, the CDR3 is TGTGCCAGCAGCTTTGAACGGGGGAACACTGAAGCTTTCTTT.

The chain carries TRBV7-2 and TRBJ1-5; a possible D gene is TRBD1 (5 bases). The CDR3 totals 15 residues. Trimming pared 1 base from V and 3 bases from J, leaving 10 bases between. CDR1 and CDR2 (germline): SGHTA, FQGNSA. CDR3 bases: TGTGCCAGCAGCTTAGACGGGGGGTACAATCAGCCCCAGCATTTT. Protein sequence: CASSLDGGYNQPQHF.

The genes are TRBV11-2 and TRBJ1-3, with a tentative D call TRBD1 (6 bases). The ends were cut back, 2 bases at V and 0 bases at J, with 14 bases in the middle. The CDR3 contains 17 residues. Germline values: CDR1 SGHAT, CDR2 FQNNGV. This CDR3 reads CASSLRWGASSGNTIYF. CDR3 in DNA: TGTGCCAGCAGCTTACGGTGGGGGGCTAGCTCTGGAAACACCATATATTTT.

This chain links TRBV5-1 with TRBJ1-1; D is possibly TRBD1 (6 bases). This CDR3 has 14 amino acids. Trimming took 3 bases from V and 8 from J, leaving 17 bases between them. CDR1 SGHRS and CDR2 YFSETQ come from the germline V gene. CDR3 sequence (DNA): TGCGCCAGCAGCTCACAGGGAGGAGGCTTGGAAGCTTTCTTT. Encoded protein: CASSSQGGGLEAFF.

The chain joins TRBV5-1 to TRBJ2-7; D not certain. CDR1 and CDR2 from the germline V gene are SGHRS and YFSETQ. The V gene lost 1 base and the J gene lost 0 bases, with 8 bases spanning the gap. The CDR3 totals 14 residues. This CDR3 is CASSLTVSSYEQYF. For the CDR3, the DNA is TGCGCCAGCAGCTTGACTGTTAGCTCCTACGAGCAGTACTTC. The entire variable domain, with the rest obtained from reference TRBV5-1 and TRBJ2-7, is as follows: KAGVTQTPRYLIKTRGQQVTLSCSPISGHRSVSWYQQTPGQGLQFLFEYFSETQRNKGNFPGRFSGRQFSNSRSEMNVSTLELGDSALYLCASSLTVSSYEQYFGPGTRLTVT.

This clone has more than one count but fewer than ten. This sequence joins TRBV11-2 and TRBJ1-5; no firm D call. Trimming pared 5 bases from V and 2 bases from J, leaving 10 bases between. Looked up from germline, CDR1 is SGHAT and CDR2 is FQNNGV. CDR3 length equals 14 residues. The CDR3 nucleotides read TGTGCCAGCAGCCCTTCGGCAGGCAATCAGCCCCAGCATTTT. The encoded protein is CASSPSAGNQPQHF.

This chain joins TRBV2 and TRBJ1-1; 7 positions match TRBD1. The CDR3 has 14 residues. The germline gives CDR1 SNHLY, CDR2 FYNNEI. V was pared by 5 bases and J by 5 bases, with 8 bases of the junction left unmatched. The CDR3 DNA reads as TGTGCCAGCAGTCGAGCAGGGGGTGGTACTGAAGCTTTCTTT. The encoded protein is CASSRAGGGTEAFF.

This chain uses TRBV23-1 with TRBJ2-3; D might be TRBD2 (6 bases). TRBV23-1 is an ORF for which the function is uncertain. This CDR3 spans 19 amino acids. The V gene lost 2 bases and the J gene lost 2 bases, with 23 bases spanning the gap. The chain's CDR3 is CASSQPPGRRRELTDTQYF. Written as DNA, the CDR3 is TGCGCCAGCAGTCAACCCCCGGGACGGCGGCGGGAACTCACAGATACGCAGTATTTT.

For this clone: The sample holds other DNA sequences that translate to the same CDR3. The genes are TRBV19 and TRBJ2-7; D is undetermined. Germline assignment: CDR1 LNHDA and CDR2 SQIVND (reference sequence). The CDR3 has 14 residues. With 5 bases removed from V and 2 bases from J, the gap between germline ends came to 13 bases. CDR3 nucleotide sequence: TGTGCCAGTAGTTCAGGTCGGGCCCCCTACGAGCAGTACTTC. Amino acids: CASSSGRAPYEQYF.

J is TRBJ2-7 and V is TRBV6-1, with D tentatively TRBD1 (6 bases). Trimming shortened V by 6 bases and J by 4 bases, and 7 bases separated the two germline ends. The germline V gene has CDR1 MNHNS and CDR2 SASEGT. The CDR3 is 11 amino acids. In DNA, the CDR3 is TGTGCCAGCAGGACAGGATACGAGCAGTACTTC. This codes for CASRTGYEQYF.

The DNA for the CDR3 is TGTGCCAGCAGCCTGACTAGCGGGGGGACACTTAGCACAGATACGCAGTATTTT. As protein: CASSLTSGGTLSTDTQYF. The chain employs TRBV5-4 and TRBJ2-3; 13 nucleotides line up with TRBD2. The V segment lost 4 bases and the J segment 0 bases; nucleotides outside the gene matches: 8. Germline V CDR1 and CDR2: SGHNT, YYREEE (reference sequence). The CDR3 contains 18 residues. Full variable domain (remainder filled in from reference TRBV5-4 and TRBJ2-3): ETGVTQSPTHLIKTRGQQVTLRCSSQSGHNTVSWYQQALGQGPQFIFQYYREEENGRGNFPPRFSGLQFPNYSSELNVNALELDDSALYLCASSLTSGGTLSTDTQYFGPGTRLTVL.

The V gene is TRBV5-1, the J gene TRBJ1-6; a weak D match, TRBD1 (5 bases). The germline CDR1 and CDR2 sequences are SGHRS and YFSETQ. The CDR3 is made up of 16 amino acids. V was shortened by 1 base and J by 10 bases, with 18 bases between the two germline ends. CDR3 sequence: CASSLTVAGRGSPLHF. As DNA, the CDR3 is TGCGCCAGCAGCTTGACGGTGGCAGGGAGGGGATCACCCCTCCACTTT.

The chain is built from TRBV6-5 and TRBJ2-7; perhaps TRBD1 as D (6 bases). The V end lost 6 bases, the J end lost 3 bases, and 18 bases lay between the germline ends. The germline V gene encodes CDR1 MNHEY and CDR2 SVGAGI. The CDR3 consists of 15 residues. CDR3 bases: TGTGCCAGCAGCCTCCGGACAGCAAGGGGCTACGAGCAGTACTTC. Protein sequence: CASSLRTARGYEQYF.

The chain is built from TRBV5-4 and TRBJ2-7, with 13 bases aligning to TRBD2. CDR3 length equals 14 residues. With V trimmed by 4 bases and J by 5 bases, 3 bases remained unmatched. Germline loops: CDR1 SGHNT, CDR2 YYREEE (reference sequence). The CDR3 nucleotides are TGTGCCAGCAGCATCACTAGCGGGAGGGACGAGCAGTACTTC. It is translated as CASSITSGRDEQYF.

The chain couples TRBV7-8 to TRBJ1-1; no reliable D call. Between the trimmed V and J ends, which lost 3 bases and 1 base, there was a span of 6 bases. Germline-derived CDR1 and CDR2 are SGHVS and FQNEAQ. There are 13 residues in the CDR3. CDR3 in amino acids: CASSFWENTEAFF. The DNA for the CDR3 is TGTGCCAGCAGCTTTTGGGAGAACACTGAAGCTTTCTTT. The entire variable domain, with the rest obtained from reference TRBV7-8 and TRBJ1-1, is as follows: GAGVSQSPRYKVAKRGQDVALRCDPISGHVSLFWYQQALGQGPEFLTYFQNEAQLDKSGLPSDRFFAERPEGSVSTLKIQRTQQEDSAVYLCASSFWENTEAFFGQGTRLTVV.